The 21 T cell receptor beta chains listed next were all sequenced from one sample in a study of Ad26.COV2.S vaccination and SARS-CoV-2 variants. Treatment of the sample: roughly 20 received Ad26.COV2.S at low or high dose, single or two shots; a few received placebo; per-sample allocation not given. The samples were gathered on day 63 after the first injection of vaccine or placebo. Using immunoSEQ multiplex PCR, the repertoire was profiled, and TCRdb retains in-frame clones only, with some absent. This table holds around 450,000 clones, nearly 90% found once. The sample was peripheral blood, taken in a trial of Ad26.COV2.S vaccine versus placebo. The receptors stem from a person between 18 and 60 years old who received the Ad26.COV2.S COVID-19 vaccine or a placebo.

The rearrangement uses TRBV7-3 and TRBJ2-5; 10 nucleotides line up with TRBD2. The junction had 5 bases not matched to a gene; V was cut back by 5 bases and J by 2 bases. CDR3 size: 15 residues. Germline assignment: CDR1 SGHTA and CDR2 FQGTGA. CDR3 DNA: TGTGCCAGCAGCCCTAGCGGGGGTCATCAAGAGACCCAGTACTTC. Encoded protein: CASSPSGGHQETQYF. The full variable domain, completed using reference TRBV7-3 and TRBJ2-5, is GAGVSQTPSNKVTEKGKYVELRCDPISGHTALYWYRQSLGQGPEFLIYFQGTGAADDSGLPNDRFFAVRPEGSVSTLKIQRTERGDSAVYLCASSPSGGHQETQYFGPGTRLLVL.

This chain connects TRBV20-1 to TRBJ2-2; the D call may be TRBD1 or TRBD2 (5 bases each). Germline loops: CDR1 DFQATT, CDR2 SNEGSKA (reference sequence). The CDR3 contains 12 residues. The V and J ends lost 3 bases and 6 bases respectively, with 8 bases between them. The chain's CDR3 is CSASLGAGELFF. The CDR3, as DNA: TGCAGTGCTAGTCTGGGGGCCGGGGAGCTGTTTTTT.

This clone was seen more than once but under ten times. The genes are TRBV7-9 and TRBJ1-6; D is undetermined. The ends were cut back, 5 bases at V and 10 bases at J, with 9 bases in the middle. This CDR3 contains 12 residues. Germline lookup yields CDR1 SEHNR and CDR2 FQNEAQ (reference sequence). This CDR3 reads CASSTAVSPLHF. The CDR3, as DNA: TGTGCCAGCAGCACAGCAGTCTCACCCCTCCACTTT.

The CDR3 sequence is CASSSTPVREQYF. Written as DNA, the CDR3 is TGTGCCAGCAGCTCAACCCCAGTGAGGGAGCAGTACTTC. This chain connects TRBV5-4 to TRBJ2-7; D remains unclear. The V end was cut by 3 bases, the J end by 7 bases, with 14 bases between. The CDR3 spans 13 residues. In germline, CDR1 is SGHNT, CDR2 YYREEE (reference sequence).

The chain joins TRBV2 to TRBJ2-3, with TRBD2 as a possible D gene (5 bases). CDR3 length: 14 residues. Trimming took off 3 bases at V and 6 bases at J, with 13 bases between the two ends. Germline loops: CDR1 SNHLY, CDR2 FYNNEI. For the CDR3, the DNA is TGTGCCAGCAGTGACATTTCCCCGGGGGATACGCAGTATTTT. This codes for CASSDISPGDTQYF.

The chain has TRBV5-1 and TRBJ2-3; D not certain. The germline CDR1 and CDR2 sequences are SGHRS and YFSETQ. The V and J ends lost 4 bases and 1 base respectively, with 13 bases between them. The CDR3 sequence is 15 residues long. The chain's CDR3 is CASSGMTPGTDTQYF. The CDR3 bases are TGCGCCAGCAGCGGGATGACGCCAGGCACAGATACGCAGTATTTT. Variable domain in full (rest from reference TRBV5-1 and TRBJ2-3): KAGVTQTPRYLIKTRGQQVTLSCSPISGHRSVSWYQQTPGQGLQFLFEYFSETQRNKGNFPGRFSGRQFSNSRSEMNVSTLELGDSALYLCASSGMTPGTDTQYFGPGTRLTVL.

This chain connects TRBV7-3 to TRBJ1-1, with D possibly TRBD1 on 5 matching bases. The V gene's germline CDR1 is SGHTA and CDR2 FQGTGA. The CDR3 extends over 13 amino acids. V lost 5 bases, J lost 3 bases, and 10 bases lay in between. CDR3 coding DNA: TGTGCCAGCAGCAGGGGTATAGACACTGAAGCTTTCTTT. This sequence encodes CASSRGIDTEAFF.

This chain links TRBV9 with TRBJ2-3, with D hard to call. Trimming left V 0 bases short and J 2 bases short, with 4 bases between. The germline V gene has CDR1 SGDLS and CDR2 YYNGEE. CDR3 length: 13 amino acids. The CDR3 sequence: CASSVVATDTQYF. CDR3 coding DNA: TGTGCCAGCAGCGTAGTGGCCACAGATACGCAGTATTTT.

The chain uses TRBV2 and TRBJ1-2, with a possible D match to TRBD1 (5 bases). The CDR3 contains 12 residues. V shed 6 bases and J shed 2 bases, with 7 bases lying between them. Per the germline V gene, CDR1 is SNHLY and CDR2 is FYNNEI. DNA of the CDR3: TGTGCCAGCAGCGAGGGGAACTATGGCTACACCTTC. It yields the protein CASSEGNYGYTF.

The chain combines TRBV29-1 with TRBJ1-1; D not certain. Deletions cut 4 bases from V and 2 bases from J, with 11 bases between. Germline assignment: CDR1 SQVTM and CDR2 ANQGSEA. The CDR3 is 13 residues long. CDR3 nucleotides: TGCAGCGTTGCCCCGCAGAGAAACACTGAAGCTTTCTTT. It specifies CSVAPQRNTEAFF.

This clone has a handful of counts. V gene TRBV6-6 combines with J gene TRBJ1-1; D not certain. Trimming shortened V by 4 bases and J by 2 bases, and 8 bases separated the two germline ends. The CDR3 has 13 amino acids. Germline V lookup: CDR1 MNHNY, CDR2 SVGAGI (reference sequence). CDR3 protein: CASSSGINTEAFF. DNA of the CDR3: TGTGCCAGCAGTTCGGGGATCAACACTGAAGCTTTCTTT.

This chain uses TRBV5-4 with TRBJ1-2; D is uncertain. The length of the CDR3 is 14 residues. V dropped 1 base and J dropped 4 bases, with 11 bases sitting between them. CDR1 is SGHNT and CDR2 is YYREEE in the germline V gene (reference sequence). CDR3 sequence: CASSLWKATYGYTF. DNA for the CDR3: TGTGCCAGCAGCTTGTGGAAAGCTACCTATGGCTACACCTTC. Together with reference TRBV5-4 and TRBJ1-2, the CDR3 gives the full variable domain: ETGVTQSPTHLIKTRGQQVTLRCSSQSGHNTVSWYQQALGQGPQFIFQYYREEENGRGNFPPRFSGLQFPNYSSELNVNALELDDSALYLCASSLWKATYGYTFGSGTRLTVV.

This sequence joins TRBV28 and TRBJ1-2; D might be TRBD1 (5 bases). The CDR3 runs 15 residues. Trimming shortened V by 3 bases and J by 1 base, and 12 bases separated the two germline ends. CDR1 MDHEN and CDR2 SYDVKM come from the germline V gene. The CDR3 DNA is TGTGCCAGCAGTTTCCTGGGACTTTATAACTATGGCTACACCTTC. Translation: CASSFLGLYNYGYTF.

This chain joins TRBV24-1 and TRBJ1-5, with a tentative D call TRBD1 (5 bases). CDR3 length: 16 amino acids. The germline gives CDR1 KGHDR, CDR2 SFDVKD. The ends were cut back, 4 bases at V and 4 bases at J, with 16 bases in the middle. CDR3 bases: TGTGCCACCAGTGACCCCGCGGGGGAAGGAAATCAGCCCCAGCATTTT. This encodes CATSDPAGEGNQPQHF.

The V and J genes are TRBV19 and TRBJ1-2; the D gene is possibly TRBD1 (5 bases). The CDR3 sequence is 13 residues long. The V end lost 1 base, the J end lost 8 bases, and 11 bases lay between the germline ends. CDR1 and CDR2 from the germline V gene are LNHDA and SQIVND (reference sequence). CDR3 residues: CASSIVGRVGYTF. The CDR3 DNA reads as TGTGCCAGTAGTATAGTAGGCAGGGTCGGCTACACCTTC.

This chain connects TRBV7-3 to TRBJ1-6; possible D gene TRBD1, 5 bases. V dropped 3 bases and J dropped 7 bases, with 10 bases sitting between them. The CDR3 totals 14 residues. Germline V gene data show CDR1 as SGHTA and CDR2 as FQGTGA. The CDR3 region is CASSLGTDNSPLHF. In DNA, the CDR3 is TGTGCCAGCAGCTTGGGGACTGACAATTCACCCCTCCACTTT.

This clone occurred a few times. The CDR3 is CASSLPSGSYNEQFF. CDR3 DNA sequence: TGTGCCAGTAGTCTGCCTAGCGGGAGCTACAATGAGCAGTTCTTC. J is TRBJ2-1 and V is TRBV19, with 10 bases identical to TRBD2. The V gene end was trimmed by 5 bases and the J gene end by 3 bases; junction bases not matched to a gene: 4. The CDR3 totals 15 residues. Per germline, CDR1 LNHDA and CDR2 SQIVND (reference sequence).

This chain uses TRBV4-2 with TRBJ2-5; 8 bases map to TRBD2. The CDR3 contains 14 residues. With 2 bases clipped from V and 3 bases from J, the junction kept 2 bases outside the gene matches. Germline-derived CDR1 and CDR2 are LGHNA and YNFKEQ. The CDR3 spells CASSQSGGEETQYF. The DNA of the CDR3 is TGTGCCAGCAGCCAATCCGGGGGGGAAGAGACCCAGTACTTC.

The V gene is TRBV24-1, the J gene TRBJ2-3; D gene ambiguous. CDR3 length: 14 amino acids. Germline CDR1 and CDR2: KGHDR and SFDVKD. Trimming pared 3 bases from V and 0 bases from J, leaving 6 bases between. The CDR3 DNA sequence: TGTGCCACCAGTGATCCCGGTAGCACAGATACGCAGTATTTT. It yields the protein CATSDPGSTDTQYF.

Details on this clone: Different DNA sequences within this sample yield the same CDR3. This sequence joins TRBV2 and TRBJ1-5; no definite D call. The CDR3 runs 13 residues. Looked up from germline, CDR1 is SNHLY and CDR2 is FYNNEI. The V gene lost 4 bases and the J gene lost 0 bases, with 4 bases spanning the gap. CDR3 nucleotides: TGTGCCAGCAGTGGAGATAGCAATCAGCCCCAGCATTTT. Translating it yields CASSGDSNQPQHF.

This clone was seen a few times. The V gene is TRBV4-3, the J gene TRBJ1-2; the D is unclear. In germline, CDR1 is LGHNA, CDR2 YSLEER. Between the trimmed V and J ends, which lost 0 bases and 6 bases, there was a span of 11 bases. This CDR3 contains 14 residues. The CDR3 nucleotides read TGCGCCAGCAGCCAAGATCTTCTCGGGAATGGCTACACCTTC. It encodes CASSQDLLGNGYTF.